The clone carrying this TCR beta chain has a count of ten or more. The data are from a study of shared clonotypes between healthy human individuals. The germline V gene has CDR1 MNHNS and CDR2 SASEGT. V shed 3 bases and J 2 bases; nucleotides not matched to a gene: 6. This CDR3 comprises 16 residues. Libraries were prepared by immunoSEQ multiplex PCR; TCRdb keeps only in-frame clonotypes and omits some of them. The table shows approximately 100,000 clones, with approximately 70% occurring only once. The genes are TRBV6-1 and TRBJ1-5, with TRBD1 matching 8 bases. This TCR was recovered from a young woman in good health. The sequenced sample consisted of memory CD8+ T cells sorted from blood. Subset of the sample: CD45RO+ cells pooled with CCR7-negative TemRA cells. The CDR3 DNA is TGTGCCAGCAGTGACCCACCGGGACAGGGCAATCAGCCCCAGCATTTT. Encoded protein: CASSDPPGQGNQPQHF.